This T cell receptor (beta chain) came from a study of cytomegalovirus exposure and HLA in healthy donors. Study as a whole: The approximately 120 validation repertoires, a later analysis reported, used the same platform as the approximately 700 first-cohort repertoires.

For this clone: Its target is not known.

Study-level results: A later analysis found first-cohort TCR clusters tended to co-occur in the 120 or so validation repertoires. Most TCR sequences showed up rarely, but some public TCRs showed up in many donors.

Assay: immunoSEQ multiplex PCR; the TCRdb copy retains only in-frame clones and omits some. The sample contains approximately 170,000 clones, 84% of which appear only once. V was pared by 4 bases and J by 9 bases, with 10 bases between. CDR1 is MDHEN, CDR2 SYDVKM, per germline. The CDR3 totals 12 residues. J is TRBJ2-1 and V is TRBV28; a possible D gene is TRBD1 (6 bases). The source is a man between 25 and 39 years old in good health and CMV-seropositive. Sequenced sample: PBMCs. DNA for the CDR3: TGTGCCAGCAGTTGGGGGCACGGTGAGCAGTTCTTC. The encoded protein is CASSWGHGEQFF.